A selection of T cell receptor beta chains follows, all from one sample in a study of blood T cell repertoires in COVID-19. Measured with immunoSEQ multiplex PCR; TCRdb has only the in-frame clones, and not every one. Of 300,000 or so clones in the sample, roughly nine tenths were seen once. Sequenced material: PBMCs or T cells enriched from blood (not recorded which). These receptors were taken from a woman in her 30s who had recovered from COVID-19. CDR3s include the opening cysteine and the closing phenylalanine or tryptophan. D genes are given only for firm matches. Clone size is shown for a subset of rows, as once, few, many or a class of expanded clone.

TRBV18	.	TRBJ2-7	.	CASSLSGSHEQYF	TGTGCCAGCTCACTTTCCGGGAGCCACGAGCAGTACTTC
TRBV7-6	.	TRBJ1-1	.	CASSLGGSGNTEAFF	TGTGCCAGCAGCTTAGGGGGCTCGGGGAACACTGAAGCTTTCTTT
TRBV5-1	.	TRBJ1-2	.	CASSLAGGGYTF	TGCGCCAGCAGCTTGGCGGGTGGCGGCTACACCTTC
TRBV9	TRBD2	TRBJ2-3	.	CASSPSGGTSDTQYF	TGTGCCAGCAGTCCTAGCGGGGGGACTTCAGATACGCAGTATTTT
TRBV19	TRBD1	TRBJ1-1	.	CASSIVTGGDTEAFF	TGTGCCAGTAGTATTGTGACAGGGGGCGACACTGAAGCTTTCTTT
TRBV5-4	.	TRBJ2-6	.	CASSRLTALSGANVLTF	TGTGCCAGCAGCAGACTGACAGCCCTCTCTGGGGCCAACGTCCTGACTTTC
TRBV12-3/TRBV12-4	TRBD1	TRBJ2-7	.	CASSSGQGYEQYF	TGTGCCAGCAGTTCCGGACAGGGCTACGAGCAGTACTTC
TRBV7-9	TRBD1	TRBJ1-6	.	CASSLSDRANSPLHF	TGTGCCAGCAGCTTATCCGACAGGGCTAATTCACCCCTCCACTTT
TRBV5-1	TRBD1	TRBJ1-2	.	CASSADRGSNYGYTF	TGCGCCAGCAGCGCCGACAGGGGATCTAACTATGGCTACACCTTC
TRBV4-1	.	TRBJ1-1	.	CASSHRDTPVPEAFF	TGCGCCAGCAGCCATCGGGACACACCGGTACCTGAAGCTTTCTTT
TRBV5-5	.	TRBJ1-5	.	CASSRTGIEVDQPQHF	TGTGCCAGCAGCCGAACGGGGATCGAGGTTGATCAGCCCCAGCATTTT
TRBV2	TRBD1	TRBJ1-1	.	CASSAVSGGWGTEAFF	TGTGCCAGCAGTGCAGTGTCAGGGGGCTGGGGCACTGAAGCTTTCTTT
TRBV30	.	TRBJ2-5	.	CAWSVGLAQTQYF	TGTGCCTGGAGTGTGGGACTGGCTCAGACCCAGTACTTC
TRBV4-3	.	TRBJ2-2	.	CASSQGQGELFF	TGCGCCAGCAGCCAAGGTCAGGGGGAGCTGTTTTTT
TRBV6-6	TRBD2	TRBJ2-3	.	CASSRLAGGPGTDTQYF	TGTGCCAGCAGCCGACTAGCGGGGGGGCCCGGCACAGATACGCAGTATTTT
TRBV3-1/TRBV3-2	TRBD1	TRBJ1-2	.	CASSQARTGPSGYTF	TGTGCCAGCAGCCAAGCCCGGACAGGGCCGTCTGGCTACACCTTC
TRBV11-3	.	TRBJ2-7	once	CASSSLRWGDPYEGQYF	TGTGCCAGCAGTTCCCTACGGTGGGGAGACCCCTACGAGGGGCAGTACTTC
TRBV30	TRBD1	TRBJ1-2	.	CAWRKGQNLGYTF	TGTGCCTGGAGAAAGGGACAGAACTTGGGCTACACCTTC
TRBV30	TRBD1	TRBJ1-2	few	CAWSALQGAGGYTF	TGTGCCTGGAGTGCCTTACAGGGGGCGGGAGGCTACACCTTC
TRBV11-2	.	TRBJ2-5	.	CASSLFRGYQETQYF	TGTGCCAGCAGCTTATTTCGGGGGTACCAAGAGACCCAGTACTTC
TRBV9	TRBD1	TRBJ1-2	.	CASSAAQGEPYGYTF	TGTGCCAGCAGCGCTGCACAGGGGGAACCATATGGCTACACCTTC
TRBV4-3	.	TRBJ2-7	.	CASSQDQGLTIEQYF	TGCGCCAGCAGCCAAGATCAGGGACTCACCATAGAGCAGTACTTC
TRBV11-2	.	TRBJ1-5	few	CASSLGAEQPQHF	TGTGCCAGCAGCTTAGGAGCCGAACAGCCCCAGCATTTT
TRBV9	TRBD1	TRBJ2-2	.	CASSPGQGAVTGELFF	TGTGCCAGCAGCCCAGGACAGGGGGCGGTCACCGGGGAGCTGTTTTTT
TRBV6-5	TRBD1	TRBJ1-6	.	CASRDRVNNSPLHF	TGTGCCAGCCGGGACAGGGTAAATAATTCACCCCTCCACTTT
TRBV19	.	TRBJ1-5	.	CASTPPGHQNQPQHF	TGTGCCAGTACCCCACCGGGACACCAAAATCAGCCCCAGCATTTT
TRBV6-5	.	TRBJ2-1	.	CASVSRDSRDNEQFF	TGTGCCAGCGTCTCCCGGGACTCCCGTGACAATGAGCAGTTCTTC
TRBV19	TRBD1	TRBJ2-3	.	CASSISSGGKDTQYF	TGTGCCAGTAGTATTAGTTCAGGGGGCAAAGATACGCAGTATTTT
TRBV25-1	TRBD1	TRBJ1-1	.	CASTAQGPPTEAFF	TGTGCCAGCACCGCACAGGGGCCACCAACTGAAGCTTTCTTT
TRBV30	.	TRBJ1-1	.	CAWNLGRNTEAFF	TGTGCCTGGAACCTGGGGCGAAACACTGAAGCTTTCTTT
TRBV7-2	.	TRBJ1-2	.	CASSPRPPYGYTF	TGTGCCAGCAGCCCCAGGCCACCCTATGGCTACACCTTC
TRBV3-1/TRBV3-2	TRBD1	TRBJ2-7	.	CASSQGTGGSYEQYF	TGTGCCAGCAGCCAAGGGACAGGGGGGTCGTACGAGCAGTACTTC
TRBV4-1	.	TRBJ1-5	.	CASSQTDSSNQPQHF	TGCGCCAGCAGCCAGACGGACAGTAGCAATCAGCCCCAGCATTTT
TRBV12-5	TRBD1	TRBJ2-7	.	CASGLGTGLLYEQYF	TGTGCTAGTGGTTTGGGGACAGGGCTGCTCTACGAGCAGTACTTC
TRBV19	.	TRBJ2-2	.	CASEETPGRGELFF	TGTGCCAGTGAGGAGACGCCGGGTCGCGGGGAGCTGTTTTTT
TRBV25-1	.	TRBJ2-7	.	CASTLQGNEQYF	TGTGCCAGCACCTTACAGGGCAACGAGCAGTACTTC
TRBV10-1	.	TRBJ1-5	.	CASSVRTSGSQPQHF	TGCGCCAGCAGTGTGCGCACATCCGGGAGTCAGCCCCAGCATTTT
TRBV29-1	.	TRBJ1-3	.	CSVESSSGNTIYF	TGCAGCGTTGAGAGTAGCTCTGGAAACACCATATATTTT
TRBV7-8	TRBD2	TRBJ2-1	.	CASSSTGGVNEQFF	TGTGCCAGCAGCTCAACGGGGGGGGTCAATGAGCAGTTCTTC
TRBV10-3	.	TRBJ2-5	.	CAISEQETQYF	TGTGCCATCAGTGAGCAGGAGACCCAGTACTTC
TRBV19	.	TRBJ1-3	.	CASSIRPGNTIYF	TGTGCCAGTAGTATCAGGCCTGGAAACACCATATATTTT
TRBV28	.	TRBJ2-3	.	CASSFIRRADTQYF	TGTGCCAGCAGTTTCATTCGGAGGGCAGATACGCAGTATTTT